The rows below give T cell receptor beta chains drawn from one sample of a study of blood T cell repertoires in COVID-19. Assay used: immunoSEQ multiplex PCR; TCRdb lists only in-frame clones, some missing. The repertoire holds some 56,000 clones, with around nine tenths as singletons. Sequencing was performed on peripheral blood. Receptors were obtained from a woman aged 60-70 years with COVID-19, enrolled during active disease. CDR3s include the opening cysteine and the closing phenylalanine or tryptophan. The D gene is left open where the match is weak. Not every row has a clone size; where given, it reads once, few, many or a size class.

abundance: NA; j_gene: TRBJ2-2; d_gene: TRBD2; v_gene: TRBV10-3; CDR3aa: CAISTSASNTGELFF; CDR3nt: TGTGCCATCAGTACTAGCGCCTCGAACACCGGGGAGCTGTTTTTT
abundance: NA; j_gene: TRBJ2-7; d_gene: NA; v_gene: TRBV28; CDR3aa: CASRNGWPEQSYEQYF; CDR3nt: TGTGCCAGCAGAAACGGGTGGCCTGAACAATCTTACGAGCAGTACTTC
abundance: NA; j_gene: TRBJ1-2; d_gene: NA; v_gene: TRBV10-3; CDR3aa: CAISELQSNYGYTF; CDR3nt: TGTGCCATCAGTGAGCTACAGAGTAACTATGGCTACACCTTC
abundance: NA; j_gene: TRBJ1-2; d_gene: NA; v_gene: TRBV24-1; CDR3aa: CATSDRYSHGYTF; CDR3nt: TGTGCCACCAGTGACCGTTACAGCCATGGCTACACCTTC
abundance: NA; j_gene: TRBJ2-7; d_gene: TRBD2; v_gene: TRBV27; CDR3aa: CASSLRVSGGGTYEQYF; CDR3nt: TGTGCCAGCAGTTTAAGAGTCTCCGGGGGAGGGACCTACGAGCAGTACTTC
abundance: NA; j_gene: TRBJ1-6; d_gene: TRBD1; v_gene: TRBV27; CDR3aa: CASSNGQGSNSPLHF; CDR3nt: TGTGCCAGCAGTAATGGACAGGGGTCTAATTCACCCCTCCACTTT
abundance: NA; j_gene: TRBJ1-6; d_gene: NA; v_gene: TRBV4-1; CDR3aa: CASSQGVQAMNSPLHF; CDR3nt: TGCGCCAGCAGCCAAGGAGTACAGGCGATGAATTCACCCCTCCACTTT
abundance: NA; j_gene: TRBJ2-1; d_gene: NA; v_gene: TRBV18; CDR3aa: CASSPPLQTPRDNEQFF; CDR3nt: TGTGCCAGCTCTCCACCCCTGCAGACCCCGAGGGACAATGAGCAGTTCTTC
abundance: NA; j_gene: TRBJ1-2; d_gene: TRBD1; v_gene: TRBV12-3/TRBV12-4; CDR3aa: CASRQGQGYGYTF; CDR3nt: TGTGCCAGCAGACAAGGACAGGGATATGGCTACACCTTC
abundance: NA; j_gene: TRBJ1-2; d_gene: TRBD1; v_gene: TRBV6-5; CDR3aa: CASRGQGQGYTF; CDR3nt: TGTGCCAGCAGGGGACAGGGGCAGGGCTACACCTTC
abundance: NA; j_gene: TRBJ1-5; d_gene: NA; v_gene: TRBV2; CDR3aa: CASRRDAYSNQPQHF; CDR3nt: TGTGCCAGCAGGCGGGACGCTTATAGCAATCAGCCCCAGCATTTT
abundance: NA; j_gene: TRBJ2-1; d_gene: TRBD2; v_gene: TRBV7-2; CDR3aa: CASSLLAAPYNEQFF; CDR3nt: TGTGCCAGCAGCCTACTAGCGGCCCCCTACAATGAGCAGTTCTTC
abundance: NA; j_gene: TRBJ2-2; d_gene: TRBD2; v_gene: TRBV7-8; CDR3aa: CASSSGLAVTNTGELFF; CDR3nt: TGTGCCAGCAGCTCAGGACTAGCGGTTACGAACACCGGGGAGCTGTTTTTT
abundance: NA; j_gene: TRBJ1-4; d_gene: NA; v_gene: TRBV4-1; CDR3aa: CASSQEYSFRSGRSDEKLFF; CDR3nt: TGCGCCAGCAGCCAAGAATATTCGTTCCGGTCGGGGAGGTCGGATGAAAAACTGTTTTTT
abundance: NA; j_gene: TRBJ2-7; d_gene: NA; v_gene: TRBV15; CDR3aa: CATSRGRTDSLEQYF; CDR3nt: TGTGCCACCAGCAGAGGGCGGACAGACAGCCTCGAGCAGTACTTC
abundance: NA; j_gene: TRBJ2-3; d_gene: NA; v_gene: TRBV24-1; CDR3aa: CATSEPTVARGTDTQYF; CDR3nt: TGTGCCACCAGTGAACCGACTGTAGCGAGAGGCACAGATACGCAGTATTTT
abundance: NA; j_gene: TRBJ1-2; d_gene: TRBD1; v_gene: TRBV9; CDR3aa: CASSAGTVGSGGYTF; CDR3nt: TGTGCCAGCAGCGCCGGGACAGTGGGTTCGGGGGGCTACACCTTC
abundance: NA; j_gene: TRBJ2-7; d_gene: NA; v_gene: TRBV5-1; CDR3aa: CASSSLTGYEQYF; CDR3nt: TGCGCCAGCAGCTCTTTGACAGGCTACGAGCAGTACTTC
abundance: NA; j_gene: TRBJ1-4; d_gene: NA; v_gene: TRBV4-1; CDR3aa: CASSSRRANEKLFF; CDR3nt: TGCGCCAGCAGCTCCCGGCGGGCTAATGAAAAACTGTTTTTT
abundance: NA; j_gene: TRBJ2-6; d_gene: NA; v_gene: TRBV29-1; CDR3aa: CSVMAGAHSGANVLTF; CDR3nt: TGCAGCGTTATGGCAGGGGCGCACTCTGGGGCCAACGTCCTGACTTTC
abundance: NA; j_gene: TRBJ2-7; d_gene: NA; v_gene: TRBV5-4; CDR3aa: CASSLAPGLYEQYF; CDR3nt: TGTGCCAGCAGCTTGGCGCCAGGGTTATACGAGCAGTACTTC
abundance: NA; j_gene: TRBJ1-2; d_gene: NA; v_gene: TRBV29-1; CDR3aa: CSVSVADYGYTF; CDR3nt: TGCAGCGTCAGTGTGGCAGACTATGGCTACACCTTC
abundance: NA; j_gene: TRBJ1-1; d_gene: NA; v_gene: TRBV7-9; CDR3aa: CASSLIAAAEAFF; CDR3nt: TGTGCCAGCAGCTTAATCGCGGCAGCTGAAGCTTTCTTT
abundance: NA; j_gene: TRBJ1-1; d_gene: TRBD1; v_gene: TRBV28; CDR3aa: CASSLDRVRAEAFF; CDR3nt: TGTGCCAGCAGCCTGGACAGGGTTAGGGCTGAAGCTTTCTTT
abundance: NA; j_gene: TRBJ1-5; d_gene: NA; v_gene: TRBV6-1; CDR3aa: CASSELAGPAGPQHF; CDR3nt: TGTGCCAGCAGTGAATTGGCAGGCCCTGCTGGGCCCCAGCATTTT
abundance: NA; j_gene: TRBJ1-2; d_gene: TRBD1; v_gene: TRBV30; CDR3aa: CAWGEGAQDYGYTF; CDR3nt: TGTGCCTGGGGGGAGGGGGCCCAAGACTATGGCTACACCTTC
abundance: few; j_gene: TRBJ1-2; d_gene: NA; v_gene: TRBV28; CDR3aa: CASSLGSLYGYTF; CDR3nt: TGTGCCAGCAGTTTAGGCAGTCTCTATGGCTACACCTTC
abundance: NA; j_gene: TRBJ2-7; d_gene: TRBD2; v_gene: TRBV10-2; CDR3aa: CASSRREGVYEQYF; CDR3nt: TGCGCCAGCAGTCGCCGGGAGGGGGTCTACGAGCAGTACTTC
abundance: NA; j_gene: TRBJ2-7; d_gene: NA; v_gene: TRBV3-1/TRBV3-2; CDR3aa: CASSQEDPTGRTYEQYF; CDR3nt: TGTGCCAGCAGCCAAGAAGACCCGACAGGCCGCACCTACGAGCAGTACTTC
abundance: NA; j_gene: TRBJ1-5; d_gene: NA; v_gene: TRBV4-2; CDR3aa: CASSQAGNQPQHF; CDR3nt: TGTGCCAGCAGCCAAGCGGGCAATCAGCCCCAGCATTTT
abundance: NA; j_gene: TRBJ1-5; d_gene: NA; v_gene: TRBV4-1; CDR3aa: CASSQSYSNQPQHF; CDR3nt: TGCGCCAGCAGCCAATCTTATAGCAATCAGCCCCAGCATTTT
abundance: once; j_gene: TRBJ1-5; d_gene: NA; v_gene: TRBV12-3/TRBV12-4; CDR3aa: CASSLYSNQPQHF; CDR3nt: TGTGCCAGCAGCCTATATAGCAATCAGCCCCAGCATTTT
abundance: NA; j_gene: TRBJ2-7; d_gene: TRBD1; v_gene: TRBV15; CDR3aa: CATSREGGSRSEQYF; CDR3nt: TGTGCCACCAGCAGAGAAGGGGGCTCTCGCTCCGAGCAGTACTTC
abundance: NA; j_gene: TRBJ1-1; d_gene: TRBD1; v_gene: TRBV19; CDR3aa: CASSTGQGWTEAFF; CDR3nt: TGTGCCAGTAGTACCGGACAGGGATGGACTGAAGCTTTCTTT
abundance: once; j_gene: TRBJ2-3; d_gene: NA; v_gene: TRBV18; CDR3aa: CASFTSPAGPPPDTQYF; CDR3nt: TGTGCCAGCTTCACCAGTCCCGCGGGACCGCCGCCAGATACGCAGTATTTT